The sequence of this T cell receptor beta chain was determined in a study of blood T cell repertoires in COVID-19. Looking at the study overall: Donors in the United States, Italy and Spain gave samples during acute or convalescent COVID-19. T cells, B-cell-depleted T cells, or PBMCs supplied cDNA or gDNA.

Authors' processing steps: Amplification of reference gene primers was used by the study to estimate nucleated cell counts. The data were produced by immunoSEQ multiplex PCR, yet TCRdb's version contains in-frame clones alone and is incomplete. V, J and clone size are those of that table, while D and trimming were read from the DNA. This sample yields about 83,000 clones, of which 86% are seen a single time; roughly 20% belongs to the top ten. V was pared by 5 bases and J by 5 bases, with 13 bases between. CDR1 is LNHDA, CDR2 SQIVND, per germline (reference sequence). The CDR3 runs 13 residues. The sequenced sample consisted of peripheral blood. The V gene is TRBV19, the J gene TRBJ2-7, with a tentative D call TRBD1 (6 bases). This clonotype was obtained from an elderly woman in a cohort sampled during active or convalescent COVID-19. The CDR3 protein is CASSWQGNDEQYF. CDR3 in DNA: TGTGCCAGTAGTTGGCAGGGGAACGACGAGCAGTACTTC.